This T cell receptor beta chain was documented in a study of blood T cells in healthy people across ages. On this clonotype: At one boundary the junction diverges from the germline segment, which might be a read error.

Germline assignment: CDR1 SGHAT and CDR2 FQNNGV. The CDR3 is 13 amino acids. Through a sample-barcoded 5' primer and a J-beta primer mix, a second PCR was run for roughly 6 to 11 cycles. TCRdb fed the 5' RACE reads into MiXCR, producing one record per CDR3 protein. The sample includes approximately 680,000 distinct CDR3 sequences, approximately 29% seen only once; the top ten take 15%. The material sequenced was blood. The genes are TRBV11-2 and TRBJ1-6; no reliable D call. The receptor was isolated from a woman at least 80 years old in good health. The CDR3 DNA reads TGTGCCAGCAGTAACTCCTATAATTCACCCCGCCACTTT. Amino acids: CASSNSYNSPRHF.